There are a few counts of the clone carrying this T cell receptor (beta chain). Its antigen is unidentified. The sample comes from a study of human T cells and chemical hapten exposure. Time point of the sample: patch test 1, 2 weeks after DPC sensitization. Treatment in this sample: therapeutic diphenylcyclopropenone sensitization with weekly scalp DPC. MiXCR was run by TCRdb on the RACE reads, yielding one entry per CDR3 protein. The sample has 340,000 or so distinct CDR3 sequences, roughly 6.9% seen once. General study points: Expanded TCRs made up significantly more big CDR3 similarity clusters than controls did.

The CDR3 loop spans 10 amino acids. Trimming removed 11 bases from V and 11 bases from J, with 13 bases in between. Per the germline V gene, CDR1 is MNHEY and CDR2 is SVGEGT. The chain employs TRBV6-2 or TRBV6-3 and TRBJ1-5; a possible D gene is TRBD1 (6 bases). This clonotype was sampled from a woman under 30 with alopecia areata. Some clones in this sample may be carry-over from other donors' samples. Sequences were derived from whole blood, sampled in connection with sensitization to the hapten diphenylcyclopropenone (DPC). The CDR3 DNA follows: TGTGCCCTCAGATACAGGGCCCAGCATTTT. Amino acids: CALRYRAQHF.